A selection of T cell receptor beta chains follows, all from one sample in a study of blood T cell repertoires in COVID-19. Data came from immunoSEQ multiplex PCR; TCRdb stores just in-frame clones and leaves some out. The sample lists 150,000 to 200,000 clones; 80% to 90% were seen once. The specimen sequenced was peripheral blood. These receptors were taken from a woman aged 60 to 75 who had recovered from COVID-19. CDR3s include the opening cysteine and the closing phenylalanine or tryptophan. The D gene is left open where the match is weak. Size tells how often a clone was seen (once, few, many) or the class of an expanded clone, and some rows leave it out.

CDR3nt	CDR3aa	abundance	j_gene	v_gene	len	d_gene
TGTGCCAGCAGCCGCGGGGGGAACACTGAAGCTTTCTTT	CASSRGGNTEAFF	.	TRBJ1-1	TRBV3-1/TRBV3-2	13	.
TGTGCCAGCACCCCCGGGGGGGGCTTTGGCTACACCTTC	CASTPGGGFGYTF	.	TRBJ1-2	TRBV6-2/TRBV6-3	13	.
TGCGCCAGCAGCTTGGACAGGGGGGACGAAGGCTACACCTTC	CASSLDRGDEGYTF	.	TRBJ1-2	TRBV5-1	14	TRBD1
TGTGCCAGCAGCCAAGAGATAGGGGGGAGGGATTCACCCCTCCACTTT	CASSQEIGGRDSPLHF	once	TRBJ1-6	TRBV3-1/TRBV3-2	16	.
TGTGCCAGCAGCGGTAGCGGGGGCAATGAGCAGTTCTTC	CASSGSGGNEQFF	.	TRBJ2-1	TRBV6-4	13	TRBD2
TGTGCCATCAGGGGACAATCTCAAGAGCAGTACTTC	CAIRGQSQEQYF	.	TRBJ2-7	TRBV10-3	12	.
TGCGCCAGCAGGCAAATCGGGGAGAGCTCCTACAATGAGCAGTTCTTC	CASRQIGESSYNEQFF	.	TRBJ2-1	TRBV4-1	16	.
TGTGCCAGCTCCCCTGAGAGGGAAAAACTGTTTTTT	CASSPEREKLFF	.	TRBJ1-4	TRBV18	12	.
TGTGCCAGCAGCCGAATTGGGGGAAGGGGGCGTGGCTACACCTTC	CASSRIGGRGRGYTF	.	TRBJ1-2	TRBV5-4	15	TRBD1
TGTGCCAGCAGTTTACAGGGGGCTACTGAAGCTTTCTTT	CASSLQGATEAFF	.	TRBJ1-1	TRBV12-3/TRBV12-4	13	TRBD1
TGCGCCAGCAGCGCGCAAACCGGGACTCAAGAGACCCAGTACTTC	CASSAQTGTQETQYF	.	TRBJ2-5	TRBV5-1	15	.
TGTGCCAGCAGTGGGGACAGGGGTTTCTACAATGAGCAGTTCTTC	CASSGDRGFYNEQFF	few	TRBJ2-1	TRBV2	15	TRBD1
TGTGCCATCAGTGAAAATAGCGTCCAGTTGAACACTGAAGCTTTCTTT	CAISENSVQLNTEAFF	.	TRBJ1-1	TRBV10-3	16	.
TGTGCCAGCAGCCCCCGGCGGAGGTCCTACAATGAGCAGTTCTTC	CASSPRRRSYNEQFF	.	TRBJ2-1	TRBV7-2	15	.
TGTGCCAGCAGCCCCCCAGCAGGGCTAGCGCCGGGGTCTCCTAACGAGCAGTACTTC	CASSPPAGLAPGSPNEQYF	.	TRBJ2-7	TRBV5-4	19	.
TGCGCCAGCACCACCGGGACAGCAAACTATGGCTACACCTTC	CASTTGTANYGYTF	.	TRBJ1-2	TRBV5-1	14	TRBD1
TGCAGCGTTGACGTACAGGAGAACACTGAAGCTTTCTTT	CSVDVQENTEAFF	.	TRBJ1-1	TRBV29-1	13	.
TGTGCCAGCTCACCAGGGACAGCGAACACTGAAGCTTTCTTT	CASSPGTANTEAFF	.	TRBJ1-1	TRBV18	14	TRBD1
TGTGCCAGTAGTATAGGGACAGCGGGAGGAGAGACCCAGTACTTC	CASSIGTAGGETQYF	.	TRBJ2-5	TRBV19	15	TRBD2
TGTGCCAGCAGTCTACCAGGGGGCACTGAAGCTTTCTTT	CASSLPGGTEAFF	once	TRBJ1-1	TRBV28	13	TRBD1
TGTGCCAGCAGTCCTCCCCGGGGACTAGGATCCTACGAGCAGTACTTC	CASSPPRGLGSYEQYF	.	TRBJ2-7	TRBV27	16	TRBD2
TGTGCCAGCACCACTCGGGCAGATACGCAGTATTTT	CASTTRADTQYF	.	TRBJ2-3	TRBV28	12	.
TGTGCCAGTAGTTGGGGCGGGAGCACCGGGGAGCTGTTTTTT	CASSWGGSTGELFF	.	TRBJ2-2	TRBV19	14	TRBD2
TGTGCCAGCAGCAACCGGGACAACTACGAGCAGTACTTC	CASSNRDNYEQYF	.	TRBJ2-7	TRBV5-4	13	.
TGTGCCAGCAGCTTACAGGTATCCTACGAGCAGTACTTC	CASSLQVSYEQYF	.	TRBJ2-7	TRBV5-5	13	.
TGCGCCAGCAGCTTGGGAGACAGGGCGACCGAGCAGTACTTC	CASSLGDRATEQYF	.	TRBJ2-7	TRBV5-1	14	TRBD1
TGCAGCGTTGAGACAAACTCCTACGAGCAGTACTTC	CSVETNSYEQYF	once	TRBJ2-7	TRBV29-1	12	.
TGTGCCAGCAGCGTAGGGGGACAGCTGAACACTGAAGCTTTCTTT	CASSVGGQLNTEAFF	few	TRBJ1-1	TRBV9	15	TRBD1
TGTGCCAGCAGCTTGACAAGTACCTCCTACGAGCAGTACTTC	CASSLTSTSYEQYF	.	TRBJ2-7	TRBV5-5	14	.
TGTGCCAGCAGCCGGGACACGACCTACGAGCAGTACTTC	CASSRDTTYEQYF	.	TRBJ2-7	TRBV7-8	13	.
TGTGCCAGCAGTTACCCAGACAGGGGAGCGCATGCAACTAATGAAAAACTGTTTTTT	CASSYPDRGAHATNEKLFF	.	TRBJ1-4	TRBV6-2/TRBV6-3	19	TRBD1
TGTGCCAGCAGTGCGGGACAAGGGATCTATGGCTACACCTTC	CASSAGQGIYGYTF	.	TRBJ1-2	TRBV2	14	.
TGTGCCAGCAGCGCCTCCGGGGGGTCAGAGACCCAGTACTTC	CASSASGGSETQYF	once	TRBJ2-5	TRBV9	14	TRBD2
TGTGCCAGCATCGCCGCCCTAGCGGGGGATGAGACCCAGTACTTC	CASIAALAGDETQYF	.	TRBJ2-5	TRBV6-5	15	TRBD2
TGCGCCAGCAGCTTGGCTTTGCAGTCCTACGAGCAGTACTTC	CASSLALQSYEQYF	.	TRBJ2-7	TRBV5-1	14	.
TGTGCCTCACGGAGGTTGAGCGGGGTGGCAGATACGCAGTATTTT	CASRRLSGVADTQYF	few	TRBJ2-3	TRBV27	15	TRBD2
TGTGCCAGCAGCCTTACAGGGGGCTCCTACAATGAGCAGTTCTTC	CASSLTGGSYNEQFF	.	TRBJ2-1	TRBV3-1/TRBV3-2	15	TRBD1
TGTGCCTGGAGTCGGGACAGGGTGCAGCCCCAGCATTTT	CAWSRDRVQPQHF	.	TRBJ1-5	TRBV30	13	TRBD1
TGCAGTGCTAGTCCTGGGGGCCGCTATGGCTACACCTTC	CSASPGGRYGYTF	.	TRBJ1-2	TRBV20-1	13	.
TGTGCCAGCAGCCAAGGGAGAGGGAGCTTTACAGATACGCAGTATTTT	CASSQGRGSFTDTQYF	.	TRBJ2-3	TRBV14	16	.
TGTGCCAGCAGCCCGCGGACAGGGGTGGTCGAGCAGTACTTC	CASSPRTGVVEQYF	.	TRBJ2-7	TRBV3-1/TRBV3-2	14	TRBD1
TGTGCCTGGAGCCGTCGGGGGAGCACAGATACGCAGTATTTT	CAWSRRGSTDTQYF	once	TRBJ2-3	TRBV30	14	.
TGCGCCAGCTCCAGGGATAGCAATCAGCCCCAGCATTTT	CASSRDSNQPQHF	.	TRBJ1-5	TRBV5-1	13	.
TGTGCCAGCAGCTTAGCGTCACAGGGCTATGAGCAGTTCTTC	CASSLASQGYEQFF	few	TRBJ2-1	TRBV11-3	14	.
TGTGCCAGCAGCCAAGGCAGACAGGGCTACGAGCAGTACTTC	CASSQGRQGYEQYF	.	TRBJ2-7	TRBV4-2	14	TRBD1
TGTGCCAGCAGCCCTCGACAGGGGGCGCGAGAAAAACTGTTTTTT	CASSPRQGAREKLFF	.	TRBJ1-4	TRBV7-2	15	TRBD1
TGCGCCAGCAGCCAGGACAGGCCCTCGGGGGCAGATACGCAGTATTTT	CASSQDRPSGADTQYF	.	TRBJ2-3	TRBV4-3	16	.
TGTGCCAGCAGCTTAGGGTCGGCAGGGGGCGCGACCGCGGCTGGCTACACCTTC	CASSLGSAGGATAAGYTF	.	TRBJ1-2	TRBV7-9	18	TRBD1
TGCGCCAGCAGCCGGGACAGCTACAATGAGCAGTTCTTC	CASSRDSYNEQFF	few	TRBJ2-1	TRBV5-1	13	TRBD1